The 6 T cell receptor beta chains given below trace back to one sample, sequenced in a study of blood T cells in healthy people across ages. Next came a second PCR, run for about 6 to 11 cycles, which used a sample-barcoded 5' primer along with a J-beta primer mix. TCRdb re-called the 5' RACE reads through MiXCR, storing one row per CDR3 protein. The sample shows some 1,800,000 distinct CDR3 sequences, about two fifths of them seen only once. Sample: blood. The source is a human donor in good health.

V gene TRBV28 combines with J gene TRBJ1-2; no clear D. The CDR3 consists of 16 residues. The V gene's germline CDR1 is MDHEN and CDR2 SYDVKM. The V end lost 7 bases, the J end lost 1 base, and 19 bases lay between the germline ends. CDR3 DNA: TGTGCCAGCACCGGTCCACTAATACATTATAACTATGGCTACACCTTC. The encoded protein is CASTGPLIHYNYGYTF.

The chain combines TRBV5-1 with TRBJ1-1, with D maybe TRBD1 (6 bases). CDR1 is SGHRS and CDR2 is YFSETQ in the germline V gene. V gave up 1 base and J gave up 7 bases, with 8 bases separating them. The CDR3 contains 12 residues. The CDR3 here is CASSLSGDEAFF. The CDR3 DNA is TGCGCCAGCAGCTTGTCAGGGGATGAAGCTTTCTTT.

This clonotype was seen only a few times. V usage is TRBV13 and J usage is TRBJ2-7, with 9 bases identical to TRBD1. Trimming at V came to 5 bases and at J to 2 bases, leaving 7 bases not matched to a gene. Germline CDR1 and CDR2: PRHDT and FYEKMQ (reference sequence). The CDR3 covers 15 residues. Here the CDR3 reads CASSPPTGGPYEQYF. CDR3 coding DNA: TGTGCCAGCAGCCCTCCGACAGGGGGTCCCTACGAGCAGTACTTC.

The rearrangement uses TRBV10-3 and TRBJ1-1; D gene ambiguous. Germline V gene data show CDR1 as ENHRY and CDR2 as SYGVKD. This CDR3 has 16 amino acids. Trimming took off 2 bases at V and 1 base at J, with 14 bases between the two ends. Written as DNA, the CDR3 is TGTGCCATCAGTGAGCGTCGGACGGAGGAGAACACTGAAGCTTTCTTT. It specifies CAISERRTEENTEAFF.

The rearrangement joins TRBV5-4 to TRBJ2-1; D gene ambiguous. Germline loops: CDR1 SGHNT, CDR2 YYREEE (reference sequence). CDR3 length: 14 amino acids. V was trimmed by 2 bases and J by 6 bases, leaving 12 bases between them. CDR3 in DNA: TGTGCCAGCAGCTTCGATTTGGGTGGCAATGAGCAGTTCTTC. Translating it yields CASSFDLGGNEQFF.

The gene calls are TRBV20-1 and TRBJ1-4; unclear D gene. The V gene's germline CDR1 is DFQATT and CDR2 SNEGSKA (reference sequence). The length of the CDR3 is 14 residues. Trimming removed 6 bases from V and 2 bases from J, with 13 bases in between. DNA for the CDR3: TGCAGTGCCCTTTTGGGAGGGACTAATGAAAAACTGTTTTTT. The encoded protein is CSALLGGTNEKLFF.